This T cell receptor (beta chain) derives from a study of PD-1 blockade in classical Hodgkin lymphoma. Study as a whole: Nivolumab was given intravenously to patients at 3 mg/kg every 2 weeks.

Study conclusions and caveats: It was reported that newly diagnosed patients had less baseline TCR diversity than healthy donors. Newly diagnosed and completely responding patients shared comparable baseline diversity.

CDR3 size: 12 residues. V gave up 7 bases and J gave up 10 bases; unmatched junction bases: 2. Germline CDR1 reads SEHNR; CDR2 reads FQNEAQ (reference sequence). As to this clone: Its antigen is undetermined.

Patients all relapsed after autologous stem cell transplantation, and there was variation in brentuximab vedotin exposure. The repertoire was sequenced with immunoSEQ multiplex PCR; TCRdb's copy has only in-frame clones and lacks some. This table has some 31,000 clones, less than 80% appearing once. The receptor was isolated from a human donor with classical Hodgkin lymphoma. V and J are TRBV7-9 and TRBJ1-6, with 9 bases identical to TRBD1. The source material was peripheral blood mononuclear cells (PBMCs), sampled before the second cycle of nivolumab. The CDR3 DNA follows: TGTGCCAGCAAAACAGGGGGCTCACCCCTCCACTTT. This gives the protein CASKTGGSPLHF.